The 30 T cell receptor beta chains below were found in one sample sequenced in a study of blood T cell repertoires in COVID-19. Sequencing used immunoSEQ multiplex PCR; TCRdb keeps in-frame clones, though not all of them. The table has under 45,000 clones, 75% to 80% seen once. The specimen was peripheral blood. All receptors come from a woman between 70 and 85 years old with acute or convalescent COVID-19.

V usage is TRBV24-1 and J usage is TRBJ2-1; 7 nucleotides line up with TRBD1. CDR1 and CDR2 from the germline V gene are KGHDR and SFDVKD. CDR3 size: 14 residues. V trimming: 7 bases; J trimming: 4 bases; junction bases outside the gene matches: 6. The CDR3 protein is CATRDGTVYNEQFF. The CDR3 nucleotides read TGTGCCACCAGAGACGGGACAGTATACAATGAGCAGTTCTTC.

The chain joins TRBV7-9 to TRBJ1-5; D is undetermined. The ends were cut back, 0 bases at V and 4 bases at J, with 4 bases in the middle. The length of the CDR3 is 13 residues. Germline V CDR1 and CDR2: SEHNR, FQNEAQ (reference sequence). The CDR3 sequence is CASSLASNQPQHF. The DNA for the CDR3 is TGTGCCAGCAGCTTAGCATCAAATCAGCCCCAGCATTTT.

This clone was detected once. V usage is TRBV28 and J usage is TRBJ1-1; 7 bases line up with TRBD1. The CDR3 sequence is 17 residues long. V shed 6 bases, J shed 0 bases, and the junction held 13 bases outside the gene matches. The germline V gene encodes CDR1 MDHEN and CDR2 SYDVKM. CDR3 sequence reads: CASSLSRDRFMNTEAFF. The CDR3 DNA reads TGTGCCAGCAGCCTCTCCCGGGACAGATTCATGAACACTGAAGCTTTCTTT.

CDR3 region: CAWSVGGITDTQYF. The CDR3 coding sequence is TGTGCCTGGAGTGTGGGGGGAATCACAGATACGCAGTATTTT. The genes are TRBV30 and TRBJ2-3; possibly TRBD2 for D (6 bases). This CDR3 has 14 amino acids. Trimming shortened V by 0 bases and J by 2 bases, and 9 bases separated the two germline ends. Looked up from germline, CDR1 is GTSNPN and CDR2 is SVGIG (reference sequence).

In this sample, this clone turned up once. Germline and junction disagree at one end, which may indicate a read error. CDR3 sequence reads: CASSLIAGGSYEQYF. CDR3 DNA: TGTGCCAGCAGTTTAATAGCGGGGGGCTCCTACGAGCAGTACTTC. The chain joins TRBV7-3 to TRBJ2-7, with 10 bases lining up with TRBD2. The CDR3 is made up of 15 amino acids. Per the germline V gene, CDR1 is SGHTA and CDR2 is FQGTGA.

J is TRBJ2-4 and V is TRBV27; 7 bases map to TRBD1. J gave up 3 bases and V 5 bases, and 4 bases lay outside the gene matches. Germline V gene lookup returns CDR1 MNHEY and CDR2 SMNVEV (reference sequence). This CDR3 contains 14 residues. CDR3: CASSPRGLKNIQYF. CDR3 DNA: TGTGCCAGCAGTCCAAGGGGGCTCAAAAACATTCAGTACTTC.

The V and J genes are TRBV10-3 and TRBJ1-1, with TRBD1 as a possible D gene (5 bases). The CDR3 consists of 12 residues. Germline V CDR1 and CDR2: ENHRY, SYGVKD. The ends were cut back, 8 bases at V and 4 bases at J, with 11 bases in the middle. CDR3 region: CAIAPGVTEAFF. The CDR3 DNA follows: TGTGCCATCGCTCCGGGGGTCACTGAAGCTTTCTTT.

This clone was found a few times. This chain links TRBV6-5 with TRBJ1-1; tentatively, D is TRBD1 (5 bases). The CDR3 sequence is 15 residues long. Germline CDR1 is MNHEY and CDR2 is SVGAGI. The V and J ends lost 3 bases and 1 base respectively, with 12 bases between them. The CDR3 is CASSYFSTANTEAFF. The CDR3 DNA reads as TGTGCCAGCAGTTATTTCTCGACAGCGAACACTGAAGCTTTCTTT.

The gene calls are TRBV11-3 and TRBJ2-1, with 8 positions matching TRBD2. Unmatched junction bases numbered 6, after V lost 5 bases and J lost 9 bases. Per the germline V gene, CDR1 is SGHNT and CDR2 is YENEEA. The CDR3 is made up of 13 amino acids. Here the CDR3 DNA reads TGTGCCAGCAGCCGGACTAGCACCGGTGAGCAGTTCTTC. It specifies CASSRTSTGEQFF.

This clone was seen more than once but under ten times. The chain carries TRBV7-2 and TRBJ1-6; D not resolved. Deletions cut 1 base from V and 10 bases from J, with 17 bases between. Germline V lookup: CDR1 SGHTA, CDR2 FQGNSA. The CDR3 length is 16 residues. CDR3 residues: CASSLVSFGGFSPLHF. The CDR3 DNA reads TGTGCCAGCAGCTTAGTTTCTTTTGGCGGGTTCTCACCCCTCCACTTT.

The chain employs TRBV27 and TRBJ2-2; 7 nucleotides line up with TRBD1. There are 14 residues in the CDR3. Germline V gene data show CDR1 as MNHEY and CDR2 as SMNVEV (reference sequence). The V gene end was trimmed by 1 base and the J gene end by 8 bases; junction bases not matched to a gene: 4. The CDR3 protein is CASSLYRGSGELFF. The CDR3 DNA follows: TGTGCCAGCAGTTTATACAGGGGTAGTGGGGAGCTGTTTTTT.

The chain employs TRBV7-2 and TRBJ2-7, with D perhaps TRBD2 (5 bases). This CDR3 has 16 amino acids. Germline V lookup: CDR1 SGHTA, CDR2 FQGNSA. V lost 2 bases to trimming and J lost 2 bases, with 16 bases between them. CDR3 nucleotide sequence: TGTGCCAGCAGCTTAAATCGGGGTGCAGAAGCCTACGAGCAGTACTTC. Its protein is CASSLNRGAEAYEQYF.

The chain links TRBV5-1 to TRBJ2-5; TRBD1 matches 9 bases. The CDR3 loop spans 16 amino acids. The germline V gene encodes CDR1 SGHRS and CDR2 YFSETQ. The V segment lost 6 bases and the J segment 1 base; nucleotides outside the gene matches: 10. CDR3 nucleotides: TGCGCCAGCACCGTTGGGCAACAGGGGGCCCAAGAGACCCAGTACTTC. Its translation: CASTVGQQGAQETQYF.

CDR3 protein: CASSPPAGGGSSYEQYF. The CDR3 bases are TGTGCCAGCTCACCACCGGCGGGCGGGGGGAGCTCCTACGAGCAGTACTTC. The chain employs TRBV18 and TRBJ2-7, with TRBD2 matching over 8 bases. The CDR3 totals 17 residues. Looked up from germline, CDR1 is KGHSH and CDR2 is LQKENI. V gave up 0 bases and J gave up 0 bases; unmatched junction bases: 7.

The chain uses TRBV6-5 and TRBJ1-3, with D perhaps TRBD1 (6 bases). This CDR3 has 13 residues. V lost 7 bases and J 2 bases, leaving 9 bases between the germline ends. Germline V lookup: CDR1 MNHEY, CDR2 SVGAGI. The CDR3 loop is CASTRGAGNTIYF. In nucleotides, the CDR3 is TGTGCCAGCACCAGGGGCGCTGGAAACACCATATATTTT.

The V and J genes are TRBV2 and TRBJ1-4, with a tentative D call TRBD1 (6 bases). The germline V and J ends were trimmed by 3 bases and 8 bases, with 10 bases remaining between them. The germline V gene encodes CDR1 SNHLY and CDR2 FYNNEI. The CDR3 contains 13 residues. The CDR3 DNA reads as TGTGCCAGCAGTGACAGGGGTGGAGAAAAACTGTTTTTT. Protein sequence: CASSDRGGEKLFF.

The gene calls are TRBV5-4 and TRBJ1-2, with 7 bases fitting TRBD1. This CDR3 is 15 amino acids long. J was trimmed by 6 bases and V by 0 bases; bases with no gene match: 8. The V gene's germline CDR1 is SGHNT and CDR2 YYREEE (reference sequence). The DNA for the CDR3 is TGTGCCAGCAGCTTGGGTAGGGGGCGTCTCGATGGCTACACCTTC. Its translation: CASSLGRGRLDGYTF.

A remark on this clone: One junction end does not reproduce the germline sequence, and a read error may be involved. The CDR3 DNA is TGTGCCAGCAGCCCCCAGCGGGAGACAGGGAATTGGGACTTT. As protein: CASSPQRETGNWDF. The genes are TRBV7-8 and TRBJ1-6, with 7 bases matching TRBD1. The CDR3 is 14 amino acids. Germline CDR1 is SGHVS and CDR2 is FQNEAQ.

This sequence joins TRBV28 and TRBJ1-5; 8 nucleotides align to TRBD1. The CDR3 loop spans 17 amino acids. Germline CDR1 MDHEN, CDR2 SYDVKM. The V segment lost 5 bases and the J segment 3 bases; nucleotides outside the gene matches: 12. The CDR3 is CASSPIPQGADNQPQHF. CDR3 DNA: TGTGCCAGCAGTCCAATCCCTCAGGGGGCCGACAATCAGCCCCAGCATTTT.

Written as DNA, the CDR3 is TGCGCCAGCAGCCAAAATCCGGGAGGACAGGGGTACACAGATACGCAGTATTTT. Its translation is CASSQNPGGQGYTDTQYF. The chain carries TRBV4-1 and TRBJ2-3; 9 bases agree with TRBD1. The V gene end was trimmed by 2 bases and the J gene end by 2 bases; junction bases not matched to a gene: 11. In germline, CDR1 is MGHRA, CDR2 YSYEKL. The CDR3 has 18 amino acids.

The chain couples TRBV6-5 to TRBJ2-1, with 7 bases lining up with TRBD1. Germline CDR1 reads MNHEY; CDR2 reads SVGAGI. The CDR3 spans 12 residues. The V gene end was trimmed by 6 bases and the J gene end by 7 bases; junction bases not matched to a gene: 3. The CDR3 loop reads CASSPQGNEQFF. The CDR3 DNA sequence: TGTGCCAGCAGCCCACAGGGGAATGAGCAGTTCTTC.

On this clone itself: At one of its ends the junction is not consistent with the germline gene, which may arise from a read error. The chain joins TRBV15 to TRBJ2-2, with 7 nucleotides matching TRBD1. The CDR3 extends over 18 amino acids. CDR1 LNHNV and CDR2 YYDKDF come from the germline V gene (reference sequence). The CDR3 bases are TGTGCCACCCGACAGGGTCCGAACACCGGGGCGAGGGCCGGTGAGCTGTTTTTT. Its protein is CATRQGPNTGARAGELFF.

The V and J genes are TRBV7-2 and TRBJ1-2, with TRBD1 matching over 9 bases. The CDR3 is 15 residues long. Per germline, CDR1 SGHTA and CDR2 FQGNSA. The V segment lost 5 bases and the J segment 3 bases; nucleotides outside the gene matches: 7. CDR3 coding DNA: TGTGCCAGCAGCCCCCGGACAGGGGCTTACTATGGCTACACCTTC. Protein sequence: CASSPRTGAYYGYTF.

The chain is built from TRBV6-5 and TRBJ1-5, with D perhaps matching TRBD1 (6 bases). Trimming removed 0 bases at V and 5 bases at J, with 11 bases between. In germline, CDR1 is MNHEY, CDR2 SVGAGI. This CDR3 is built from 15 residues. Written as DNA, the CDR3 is TGTGCCAGCAGTTACTCTAAACAGGGATATCAGCCCCAGCATTTT. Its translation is CASSYSKQGYQPQHF.

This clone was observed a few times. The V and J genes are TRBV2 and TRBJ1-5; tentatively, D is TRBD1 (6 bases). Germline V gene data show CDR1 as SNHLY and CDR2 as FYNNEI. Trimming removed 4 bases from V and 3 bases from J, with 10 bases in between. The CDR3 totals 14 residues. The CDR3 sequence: CASSVGDTNQPQHF. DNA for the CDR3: TGTGCCAGCAGTGTCGGGGACACCAATCAGCCCCAGCATTTT.

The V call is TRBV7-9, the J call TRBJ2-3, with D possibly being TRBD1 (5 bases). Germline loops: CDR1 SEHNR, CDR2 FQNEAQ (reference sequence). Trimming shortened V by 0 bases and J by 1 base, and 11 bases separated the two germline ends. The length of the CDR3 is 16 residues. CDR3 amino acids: CASSLATGARTDTQYF. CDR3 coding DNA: TGTGCCAGCAGCTTAGCTACAGGAGCCCGCACAGATACGCAGTATTTT.

For the CDR3, the DNA is TGTGCCAGCAGCTTATTAGACAGGGGGTGGAATGGCTACACCTTC. Protein sequence: CASSLLDRGWNGYTF. The J gene is TRBJ1-2, the V gene TRBV11-2; 9 bases match TRBD1. The CDR3 has 15 amino acids. Germline assignment: CDR1 SGHAT and CDR2 FQNNGV. V gave up 2 bases and J gave up 6 bases; unmatched junction bases: 7.

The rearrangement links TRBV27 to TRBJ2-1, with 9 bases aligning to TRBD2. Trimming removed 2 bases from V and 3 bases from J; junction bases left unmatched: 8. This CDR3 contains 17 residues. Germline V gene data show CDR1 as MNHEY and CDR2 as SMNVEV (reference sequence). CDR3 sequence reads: CASSLGPPSGVYNEQFF. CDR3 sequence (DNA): TGTGCCAGCAGTTTAGGGCCCCCTAGCGGGGTCTACAATGAGCAGTTCTTC.

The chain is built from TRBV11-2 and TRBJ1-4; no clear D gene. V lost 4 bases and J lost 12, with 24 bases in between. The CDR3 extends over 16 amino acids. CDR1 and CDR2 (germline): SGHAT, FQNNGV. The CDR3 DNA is TGTGCCAGCAGCTCAGCACGCCAGAGGCCCGGGGTGGAACTGTTTTTT. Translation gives CASSSARQRPGVELFF.

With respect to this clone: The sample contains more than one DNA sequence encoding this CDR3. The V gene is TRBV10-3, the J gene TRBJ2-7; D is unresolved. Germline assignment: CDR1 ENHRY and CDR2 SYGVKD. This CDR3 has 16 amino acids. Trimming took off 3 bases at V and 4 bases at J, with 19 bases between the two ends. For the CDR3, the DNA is TGTGCCATCAGTGACTATACAGCCCTGAAACCGTACGAGCAGTACTTC. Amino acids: CAISDYTALKPYEQYF.